The 7 T cell receptor beta chains below were found in one sample sequenced in a study of blood T cell repertoires in COVID-19. Assay used: immunoSEQ multiplex PCR; TCRdb lists only in-frame clones, some missing. Here the sample spans 190,000 or so clones, about 91% being singletons. The sequenced sample was PBMCs or T cells enriched from blood (not recorded which). These receptors originate from a man in his late teens or twenties with acute COVID-19.

This rearrangement joins TRBV13 to TRBJ2-7; 8 bases are shared with TRBD2. The CDR3 length is 16 residues. Germline CDR1 and CDR2: PRHDT and FYEKMQ (reference sequence). V gave up 4 bases and J gave up 3 bases; unmatched junction bases: 11. Here the CDR3 DNA reads TGTGCCAGCAGCTACCCCACCGGGAGCGGGAGCTACGAGCAGTACTTC. This encodes CASSYPTGSGSYEQYF. Supplemented by reference TRBV13 and TRBJ2-7, the full variable domain reads AAGVIQSPRHLIKEKRETATLKCYPIPRHDTVYWYQQGPGQDPQFLISFYEKMQSDKGSIPDRFSAQQFSDYHSELNMSSLELGDSALYFCASSYPTGSGSYEQYFGPGTRLTVT.

There are many counts of this clone. The chain employs TRBV27 and TRBJ2-7; a possible D gene is TRBD1 (7 bases). The CDR3 length is 14 residues. Looked up from germline, CDR1 is MNHEY and CDR2 is SMNVEV (reference sequence). The ends were cut back, 3 bases at V and 1 base at J, with 10 bases in the middle. The CDR3 nucleotides are TGTGCCAGCAGTTTCGCAGGGGGGTCCTACGAGCAGTACTTC. Translation gives CASSFAGGSYEQYF.

The rearrangement links TRBV7-3 to TRBJ1-1; 7 bases are shared with TRBD1. The CDR3 is 13 residues long. CDR1 and CDR2 (germline): SGHTA, FQGTGA. J was trimmed by 6 bases and V by 0 bases; bases with no gene match: 1. DNA of the CDR3: TGTGCCAGCAGCTTAACAGACAGGGCTGAAGCTTTCTTT. Protein: CASSLTDRAEAFF. Filled out from reference TRBV7-3 and TRBJ1-1, the complete variable domain reads GAGVSQTPSNKVTEKGKYVELRCDPISGHTALYWYRQSLGQGPEFLIYFQGTGAADDSGLPNDRFFAVRPEGSVSTLKIQRTERGDSAVYLCASSLTDRAEAFFGQGTRLTVV.

J is TRBJ2-7 and V is TRBV29-1, with a tentative D call TRBD1 (5 bases). Deletions cut 4 bases from V and 3 bases from J, with 19 bases between. Per the germline V gene, CDR1 is SQVTM and CDR2 is ANQGSEA. The CDR3 has 15 amino acids. DNA of the CDR3: TGCAGCGTTGTGTCCAGAGACAGTTCTTACTACGAGCAGTACTTC. Amino acid sequence: CSVVSRDSSYYEQYF.

The chain is built from TRBV6-5 and TRBJ2-7; TRBD2 is a possible D gene (6 bases). This CDR3 is 13 amino acids long. Per the germline V gene, CDR1 is MNHEY and CDR2 is SVGAGI. V lost 0 bases, J lost 4 bases, and 7 bases lay in between. Here the CDR3 reads CASSYSAGYEQYF. In DNA, the CDR3 is TGTGCCAGCAGTTACTCGGCGGGGTACGAGCAGTACTTC.

A word on this clone: This same CDR3 is encoded by further DNA sequences in the sample. The V and J genes are TRBV5-1 and TRBJ2-7; TRBD1 might be the D (5 bases). Per germline, CDR1 SGHRS and CDR2 YFSETQ. V lost 3 bases and J lost 3, with 7 bases in between. The CDR3 sequence is 12 residues long. The CDR3 DNA follows: TGCGCCAGCAGCTCAGACAGCTACGAGCAGTACTTC. This gives the protein CASSSDSYEQYF.

CDR3 nucleotide sequence: TGCAGCGTTGTATTCGCGCTAGCGGGAGGGGTCGGGGAGCTGTTTTTT. It is translated as CSVVFALAGGVGELFF. This chain joins TRBV29-1 and TRBJ2-2; 12 bases align to TRBD2. The V gene's germline CDR1 is SQVTM and CDR2 ANQGSEA. The CDR3 has 16 residues. The V and J ends lost 4 bases and 7 bases, in that order; junction bases with no gene match: 10.